The clone carrying this TCR beta chain has a single count. Its antigen is currently unknown. The sample originates from a study of a mutant IDH1 vaccine in newly diagnosed glioma. Turning to the study itself: Before enrollment, patients got radiotherapy alone, temozolomide alone, or mostly the combination. Study-wide results and limits: Pseudoprogression seemed unrelated to changes in top peripheral T cell clonotypes.

The sample's time point: week 11, during vaccination. The content of each vaccine dose was 300 ug of mutant IDH1 20-mer peptide, and topical imiquimod accompanied it. Germline values: CDR1 MNHEY, CDR2 SMNVEV (reference sequence). The CDR3 sequence is 17 residues long. Trimming pared 1 base from V and 1 base from J, leaving 14 bases between. Clones were read by immunoSEQ multiplex PCR, and TCRdb kept only the in-frame ones, dropping some. Altogether approximately 25,000 clones are present, 60% to 80% being singletons, with the ten largest covering approximately 10%. The sample was PBMCs, taken from a glioma patient whose treatment included an IDH1 peptide vaccine. The source is a woman between 18 and 29 years old with glioma. The J gene is TRBJ1-5, the V gene TRBV27, with a possible D match to TRBD1 (5 bases). CDR3 sequence (DNA): TGTGCCAGCAGTTTATGGGGCGGAGCTTGGAGCAATCAGCCCCAGCATTTT. This codes for CASSLWGGAWSNQPQHF.